Listed here are 15 T cell receptor beta chains from one sample, sequenced in a study of T cell responses to AZD1222 COVID-19 vaccine. Measured with immunoSEQ multiplex PCR; TCRdb has only the in-frame clones, and not every one. In the table there are about 140,000 clones, around nine tenths of which are singletons. The specimen was peripheral blood, collected on day 0 of AZD1222 vaccination. Receptors originate from an adult in good health.

The J gene is TRBJ1-1, the V gene TRBV6-5; tentative D call: TRBD1 (5 bases). Germline CDR1 and CDR2: MNHEY and SVGAGI. The CDR3 is 14 amino acids. With 8 bases removed from V and 5 bases from J, the gap between germline ends came to 18 bases. DNA of the CDR3: TGTGCCAGCTCATCGACACTGGAGGGGACTGAAGCTTTCTTT. This translates into CASSSTLEGTEAFF.

The chain employs TRBV2 and TRBJ2-2; D is uncertain. Trimming cost V 5 bases and J 4 bases, with 14 bases left between them. Looked up from germline, CDR1 is SNHLY and CDR2 is FYNNEI. The CDR3 runs to 15 residues. CDR3: CASSPTGRPTGELFF. The CDR3 DNA follows: TGTGCCAGCAGTCCTACTGGGCGACCCACCGGGGAGCTGTTTTTT.

The chain links TRBV5-1 to TRBJ2-2; 9 nucleotides line up with TRBD1. Germline loops: CDR1 SGHRS, CDR2 YFSETQ. This CDR3 contains 18 residues. With V trimmed by 0 bases and J by 2 bases, 8 bases remained unmatched. Written as DNA, the CDR3 is TGCGCCAGCAGCTTGGAAATCTGGGACAGGGATAACACCGGGGAGCTGTTTTTT. Amino acid sequence: CASSLEIWDRDNTGELFF.

The rearrangement links TRBV19 to TRBJ1-4; the D gene is possibly TRBD1 (5 bases). The CDR3 length is 14 residues. Trimming stripped 6 bases from V and 4 bases from J, with 12 bases between. The germline gives CDR1 LNHDA, CDR2 SQIVND (reference sequence). CDR3 in DNA: TGTGCCAGTAGAACAGGCGGCGGTAATGAAAAACTGTTTTTT. Translation: CASRTGGGNEKLFF.

This chain links TRBV21-1 with TRBJ2-7; the DNA was not used to check the table's D call, TRBD1. TRBV21-1 corresponds to a pseudogene. The CDR3 length is 13 residues. The CDR3 loop is CASSKGQTYEQYF. DNA of the CDR3: TGTGCCAGCAGCAAAGGACAGACCTACGAGCAGTACTTC.

CDR3 in amino acids: CASSITGRVDYGYTF. The CDR3 DNA reads TGTGCCAGTAGTATAACTGGCAGGGTAGACTATGGCTACACCTTC. The gene calls are TRBV19 and TRBJ1-2; D may be TRBD1 (5 bases). CDR1 and CDR2 (germline): LNHDA, SQIVND (reference sequence). There are 15 residues in the CDR3. V was clipped by 2 bases and J by 3 bases, with 13 bases between them.

This sequence joins TRBV19 and TRBJ1-1; 7 nucleotides align to TRBD1. The germline gives CDR1 LNHDA, CDR2 SQIVND (reference sequence). The ends lost 1 base at V and 10 bases at J; junction bases unmatched: 3. The CDR3 length is 12 residues. For the CDR3, the DNA is TGTGCCAGTAGTATAGTTGAGGGGGCAGCTTTCTTT. Translated: CASSIVEGAAFF.

The chain links TRBV28 to TRBJ1-1; D gene ambiguous. Germline loops: CDR1 MDHEN, CDR2 SYDVKM. V was pared by 7 bases and J by 4 bases, with 7 bases between. This CDR3 is 11 amino acids long. The CDR3 is CASIIATEAFF. The CDR3 DNA follows: TGTGCCAGCATCATCGCCACTGAAGCTTTCTTT.

The chain joins TRBV3-1 (or the pseudogene TRBV3-2) to TRBJ1-6; no firm D call. Trimming took 1 base from V and 10 from J, leaving 8 bases between them. The V gene's germline CDR1 is LGHDT and CDR2 YNNKEL (reference sequence). The CDR3 totals 13 residues. CDR3 loop: CASSQGLESPLHF. The DNA of the CDR3 is TGTGCCAGCAGCCAAGGACTGGAATCACCCCTCCACTTT.

In this sample, this clone turned up a few times. The chain recombines TRBV7-6 with TRBJ1-2, with 10 nucleotides matching TRBD1. Germline values: CDR1 SGHVS, CDR2 FNYEAQ. Trimming at V came to 0 bases and at J to 4 bases, leaving 11 bases not matched to a gene. This CDR3 comprises 18 residues. This CDR3 is CASSLAVGTGAFGYGYTF. The DNA of the CDR3 is TGTGCCAGCAGCTTAGCCGTCGGGACAGGGGCTTTTGGCTATGGCTACACCTTC.

The V and J genes are TRBV7-2 and TRBJ2-5; 8 bases are shared with TRBD2. Germline loops: CDR1 SGHTA, CDR2 FQGNSA. V shed 5 bases and J 2 bases; nucleotides not matched to a gene: 13. The CDR3 sequence is 17 residues long. The DNA of the CDR3 is TGTGCCAGCAGCCCGATAGCGGGGACCCCGGAACAAGAGACCCAGTACTTC. The encoded protein is CASSPIAGTPEQETQYF.

The chain uses TRBV5-1 and TRBJ2-2; the D gene is possibly TRBD2 (6 bases). CDR3 length: 15 amino acids. Germline CDR1 SGHRS, CDR2 YFSETQ. V was clipped by 0 bases and J by 3 bases, with 9 bases between them. The CDR3, as DNA: TGCGCCAGCAGCTTGGCGGGAGCAGACACCGGGGAGCTGTTTTTT. Its translation is CASSLAGADTGELFF.

The rearrangement joins TRBV28 to TRBJ2-1, with TRBD2 matching 7 bases. The CDR3 covers 15 residues. CDR1 MDHEN and CDR2 SYDVKM come from the germline V gene. V gave up 5 bases and J gave up 2 bases; unmatched junction bases: 6. CDR3 bases: TGTGCCAGCAGTCATCGGGCGGGGGCCTACAATGAGCAGTTCTTC. The encoded protein is CASSHRAGAYNEQFF.

The chain recombines TRBV10-1 with TRBJ2-7; 9 bases are shared with TRBD2. Germline trimming cut 4 bases from V and 2 bases from J; bases unmatched to any gene: 0. The germline V gene has CDR1 WNHNN and CDR2 SYGVQD (reference sequence). CDR3 size: 13 residues. Here the CDR3 DNA reads TGCGCCAGCAGTGCTAGCGGGACCTACGAGCAGTACTTC. It encodes CASSASGTYEQYF.

The rearrangement joins TRBV3-1 (or the pseudogene TRBV3-2) to TRBJ1-1; D remains unclear. Between the trimmed V and J ends, which lost 1 base and 1 base, there was a span of 10 bases. The CDR3 sequence is 15 residues long. Germline CDR1 is LGHDT and CDR2 is YNNKEL (reference sequence). The CDR3 region is CASSQVWGSNTEAFF. CDR3 DNA sequence: TGTGCCAGCAGCCAAGTATGGGGATCGAACACTGAAGCTTTCTTT.